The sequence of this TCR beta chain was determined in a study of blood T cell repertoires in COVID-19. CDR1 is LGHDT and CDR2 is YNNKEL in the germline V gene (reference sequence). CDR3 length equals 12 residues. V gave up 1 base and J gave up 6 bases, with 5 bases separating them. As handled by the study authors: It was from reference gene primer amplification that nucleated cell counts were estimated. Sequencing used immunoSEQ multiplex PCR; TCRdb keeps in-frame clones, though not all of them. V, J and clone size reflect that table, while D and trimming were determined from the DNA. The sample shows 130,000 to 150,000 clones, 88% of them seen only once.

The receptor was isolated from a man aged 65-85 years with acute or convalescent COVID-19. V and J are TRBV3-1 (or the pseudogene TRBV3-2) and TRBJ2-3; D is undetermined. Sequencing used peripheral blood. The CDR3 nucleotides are TGTGCCAGCAGCCAAGGACTGGATACGCAGTATTTT. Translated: CASSQGLDTQYF.